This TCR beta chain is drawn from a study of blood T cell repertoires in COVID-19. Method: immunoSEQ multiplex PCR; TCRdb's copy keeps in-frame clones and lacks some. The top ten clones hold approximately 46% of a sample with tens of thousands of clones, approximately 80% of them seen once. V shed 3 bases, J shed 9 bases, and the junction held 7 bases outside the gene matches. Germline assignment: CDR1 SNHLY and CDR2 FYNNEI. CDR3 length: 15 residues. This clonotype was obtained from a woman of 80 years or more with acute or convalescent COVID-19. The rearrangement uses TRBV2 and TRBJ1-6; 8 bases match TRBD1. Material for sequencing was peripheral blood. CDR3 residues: CASSEGAGGLSPLHF. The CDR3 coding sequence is TGTGCCAGCAGTGAGGGAGCAGGGGGCCTTTCACCCCTCCACTTT.